The 7 T cell receptor beta chains listed next were all sequenced from one sample in a study of radiation and T cells in renal cell carcinoma. Libraries were prepared by immunoSEQ multiplex PCR; TCRdb keeps only in-frame clonotypes and omits some of them. The sample includes some 46,000 clones, about 84% seen only once; the top ten take 25% to 35%. Specified time point: blood 4 weeks post-SBRT, at nephrectomy. Regarding treatment: 15 Gy SBRT to primary tumor, nephrectomy 4 weeks later. This material consisted of blood, taken from a patient whose treatment included radiotherapy and nephrectomy. The receptors shown here come from a woman aged 70 to 79 with renal cell carcinoma.

The V and J genes are TRBV5-1 and TRBJ1-1; TRBD1 agrees at 9 bases. This CDR3 is 14 amino acids long. V lost 4 bases to trimming and J lost 5 bases; unmatched junction nucleotides: 6. Per the germline V gene, CDR1 is SGHRS and CDR2 is YFSETQ. DNA for the CDR3: TGCGCCAGCAGCGTGGGACAGGGAGAGACTGAAGCTTTCTTT. Translated: CASSVGQGETEAFF.

The V call is TRBV7-9, the J call TRBJ2-5; 7 nucleotides match TRBD2. The germline CDR1 and CDR2 sequences are SEHNR and FQNEAQ (reference sequence). Trimming at V came to 1 base and at J to 1 base, leaving 3 bases not matched to a gene. CDR3 length equals 15 residues. The CDR3 sequence is CASSLVPSGQETQYF. Here the CDR3 DNA reads TGTGCCAGCAGCTTAGTCCCTAGCGGCCAAGAGACCCAGTACTTC.

J is TRBJ1-1 and V is TRBV11-2; 11 bases line up with TRBD1. The V segment lost 5 bases and the J segment 5 bases; nucleotides outside the gene matches: 10. CDR1 SGHAT and CDR2 FQNNGV come from the germline V gene. CDR3 size: 16 residues. The CDR3 here is CASSPIAGTGGTEAFF. CDR3 DNA: TGTGCCAGCAGCCCGATCGCCGGGACAGGGGGGACTGAAGCTTTCTTT.

This clone was seen just once. The V gene is TRBV11-2, the J gene TRBJ2-7; D is unresolved. Trimming shortened V by 3 bases and J by 2 bases, and 11 bases separated the two germline ends. Germline values: CDR1 SGHAT, CDR2 FQNNGV. This CDR3 has 14 residues. This CDR3 reads CASSFMGTTYEQYF. CDR3 in DNA: TGTGCCAGCAGCTTTATGGGCACCACCTACGAGCAGTACTTC.

The chain recombines TRBV27 with TRBJ2-7; TRBD1 matches at 7 bases. The CDR3 has 14 amino acids. Trimming cost V 5 bases and J 3 bases; bases outside gene matches: 7. Germline assignment: CDR1 MNHEY and CDR2 SMNVEV (reference sequence). CDR3 amino acids: CASSARDSRYEQYF. Here the CDR3 DNA reads TGTGCCAGCAGTGCCCGGGACAGCCGCTACGAGCAGTACTTC.

The chain links TRBV2 to TRBJ2-7; no definite D call. From germline, CDR1 is SNHLY and CDR2 FYNNEI. Trimming stripped 5 bases from V and 0 bases from J, with 8 bases between. CDR3 length equals 13 residues. The CDR3 is CASSYAPSYEQYF. The CDR3 DNA sequence: TGTGCCAGCAGTTACGCTCCCTCCTACGAGCAGTACTTC.

Concerning this clone: The same CDR3 arises from other DNA sequences in this sample as well. J is TRBJ2-5 and V is TRBV18; D not resolved. Per the germline V gene, CDR1 is KGHSH and CDR2 is LQKENI. The CDR3 has 13 residues. V was trimmed by 3 bases and J by 5 bases, leaving 10 bases between them. The DNA for the CDR3 is TGTGCCAGCTCACCGGGAACCGGGGAGACCCAGTACTTC. Translating it yields CASSPGTGETQYF.